These 25 T cell receptor beta chains share one sample of origin, sequenced in a study of response to subunit inactivated influenza vaccine. TCRdb itself ran the RT-PCR reads through MiXCR, one entry per CDR3 protein. The repertoire consists of 610,000 or so distinct CDR3 sequences, with 14% occurring once and the leading ten covering roughly 11%. Sequenced material: PBMCs from blood, taken 11 to 12 days after vaccination. Source of these receptors: a man in his forties or fifties who received an inactivated influenza vaccine.

The J gene is TRBJ2-3, the V gene TRBV10-3; TRBD2 aligns across 8 bases. The CDR3 runs to 15 residues. Germline CDR1 reads ENHRY; CDR2 reads SYGVKD. V was clipped by 0 bases and J by 5 bases; unmatched bases: 4. CDR3 residues: CAISESWLAGDTQYF. The CDR3 region has the DNA TGTGCCATCAGTGAGTCATGGCTAGCGGGAGATACGCAGTATTTT.

This clonotype showed up many times. The chain is built from TRBV15 and TRBJ2-4; no clear D gene. The germline CDR1 and CDR2 sequences are LNHNV and YYDKDF (reference sequence). V was clipped by 6 bases and J by 9 bases, with 12 bases between them. The CDR3 covers 12 residues. CDR3 region: CATSILSSIQYF. Here the CDR3 DNA reads TGTGCCACCAGTATATTGTCGAGCATTCAGTACTTC.

This clonotype was found many times. V is TRBV7-2 and J is TRBJ2-4; D is uncertain. V shed 1 base and J shed 8 bases, with 9 bases lying between them. Germline V CDR1 and CDR2: SGHTA, FQGNSA. The CDR3 sequence is 13 residues long. The CDR3 DNA is TGTGCCAGCAGCTTAGGGGGTCGAGACATTCAGTACTTC. It specifies CASSLGGRDIQYF.

In its sample, this clonotype was seen many times. The chain recombines TRBV28 with TRBJ2-1; 14 bases map to TRBD2. CDR3 length: 17 amino acids. Germline V gene sequence: CDR1 MDHEN, CDR2 SYDVKM. Trimming removed 7 bases from V and 0 bases from J; junction bases left unmatched: 5. CDR3 in amino acids: CASTGTSGRVSYNEQFF. The CDR3 DNA reads TGTGCCAGCACCGGGACTAGCGGGAGAGTCTCCTACAATGAGCAGTTCTTC. Supplemented by reference TRBV28 and TRBJ2-1, the full variable domain reads DVKVTQSSRYLVKRTGEKVFLECVQDMDHENMFWYRQDPGLGLRLIYFSYDVKMKEKGDIPEGYSVSREKKERFSLILESASTNQTSMYLCASTGTSGRVSYNEQFFGPGTRLTVL.

The chain uses TRBV7-8 and TRBJ2-3, with 9 bases matching TRBD1. The CDR3 loop spans 19 amino acids. The germline CDR1 and CDR2 sequences are SGHVS and FQNEAQ. Trimming removed 2 bases from V and 3 bases from J; junction bases left unmatched: 15. For the CDR3, the DNA is TGTGCCAGCAGCTTATTTGTGAACAGGGGGCGCTTTTTGACAGATACGCAGTATTTT. This sequence encodes CASSLFVNRGRFLTDTQYF.

In this sample, this clonotype turned up a few times. This chain links TRBV5-1 with TRBJ1-2, with D unresolved. The CDR3 has 12 amino acids. Trimming took 5 bases from V and 3 from J, leaving 8 bases between them. Germline CDR1 reads SGHRS; CDR2 reads YFSETQ. The DNA of the CDR3 is TGCGCCAGCAGGGGAGGGTACTATGGCTACACCTTC. This sequence encodes CASRGGYYGYTF.

The chain joins TRBV6-2 or TRBV6-3 to TRBJ1-1; 7 nucleotides align to TRBD1. The length of the CDR3 is 14 residues. Trimming took 2 bases from V and 7 from J; bases not matched to a gene: 7. The V gene's germline CDR1 is MNHEY and CDR2 SVGEGT. CDR3 nucleotides: TGTGCCAGCAGTTACCCCTTACAGGGGATTGAAGCTTTCTTT. Translating it yields CASSYPLQGIEAFF.

The rearrangement joins TRBV6-5 to TRBJ2-7; TRBD1 matches 9 bases. After removal of 0 bases from V and 2 bases from J, the junction contained 2 bases not matched to a gene. Germline V gene data show CDR1 as MNHEY and CDR2 as SVGAGI. The CDR3 has 15 amino acids. The CDR3 region is CASSYSGQGPYEQYF. In nucleotides, the CDR3 is TGTGCCAGCAGTTACTCGGGACAGGGACCCTACGAGCAGTACTTC.

The chain is built from TRBV12-3 or TRBV12-4 and TRBJ1-5; D unclear. The V end lost 5 bases, the J end lost 1 base, and 12 bases lay between the germline ends. The CDR3 length is 15 residues. The CDR3 nucleotides are TGTGCCAGCAGTCCAGGCCTGGGAAGCAATCAGCCCCAGCATTTT. It specifies CASSPGLGSNQPQHF.

This clonotype showed up just a few times. V is TRBV30 and J is TRBJ1-4; the D is unclear. The CDR3 loop spans 11 amino acids. Germline loops: CDR1 GTSNPN, CDR2 SVGIG (reference sequence). Trimming removed 7 bases at V and 8 bases at J, with 11 bases between. CDR3 protein: CAFRWGEKLFF. In nucleotides, the CDR3 is TGTGCCTTTCGGTGGGGAGAAAAACTGTTTTTT.

This sequence joins TRBV7-9 and TRBJ1-4; 8 positions match TRBD1. Germline CDR1 and CDR2: SEHNR and FQNEAQ (reference sequence). The CDR3 extends over 14 amino acids. Losses at the gene ends were 5 bases for V and 8 bases for J; bases not matched to a gene: 7. The CDR3 loop reads CASSQGQGIEKLFF. DNA of the CDR3: TGTGCCAGCAGCCAAGGACAGGGTATAGAAAAACTGTTTTTT.

This clonotype has only a few counts. The CDR3 nucleotides read TGCAGTGCTGGTTCGCCTCGGGGACTCAATCAGCCCCAGCATTTT. Translating gives CSAGSPRGLNQPQHF. The gene calls are TRBV20-1 and TRBJ1-5; TRBD1 might be the D (5 bases). The germline V gene encodes CDR1 DFQATT and CDR2 SNEGSKA (reference sequence). The germline V and J ends were trimmed by 5 bases and 3 bases, with 17 bases remaining between them. The CDR3 totals 15 residues.

In this sample, this clonotype turned up a few times. This chain uses TRBV4-2 with TRBJ2-3; D unresolved. V dropped 4 bases and J dropped 3 bases, with 11 bases sitting between them. CDR3 length equals 14 residues. Germline values: CDR1 LGHNA, CDR2 YNFKEQ. In DNA form, the CDR3 reads TGTGCCAGCAGCCTGATCTTAGAGACAGATACGCAGTATTTT. Protein product: CASSLILETDTQYF.

In its sample, this clonotype was seen a few times. This rearrangement joins TRBV6-1 to TRBJ2-2; 9 bases match TRBD2. Per germline, CDR1 MNHNS and CDR2 SASEGT. Losses at the gene ends were 5 bases for V and 7 bases for J; bases not matched to a gene: 5. This CDR3 contains 14 residues. The CDR3 coding sequence is TGTGCCAGCAGTATAGCGGGAGATGGCGGGGAGCTGTTTTTT. This gives the protein CASSIAGDGGELFF.

V and J are TRBV6-1 and TRBJ1-2, with 12 positions matching TRBD1. Germline assignment: CDR1 MNHNS and CDR2 SASEGT. The V and J ends lost 7 bases and 9 bases, in that order; junction bases with no gene match: 9. This CDR3 comprises 14 residues. The CDR3 protein is CASIRGQGARSYTF. The CDR3 DNA is TGTGCCAGCATTCGGGGACAGGGGGCCAGGAGCTACACCTTC.

Ten or more counts support this clonotype. This sequence joins TRBV11-1 and TRBJ2-7; 7 positions match TRBD1. The trim removed 5 bases at V and 0 bases at J, leaving 7 bases unmatched. In germline, CDR1 is SGHAT, CDR2 FQDESV (reference sequence). CDR3 size: 15 residues. The CDR3 bases are TGTGCCAGCAGCATAGGGACAGTGTTCTCCTACGAGCAGTACTTC. Translation: CASSIGTVFSYEQYF.

This clonotype has only a few counts. The chain combines TRBV5-6 with TRBJ1-4; D is possibly TRBD1 (6 bases). Germline CDR1 reads SGHDT; CDR2 reads YYEEEE. The CDR3 sequence is 15 residues long. Trimming took 2 bases from V and 5 from J, leaving 13 bases between them. The CDR3 DNA sequence: TGTGCCAGCAGCTTACCACAGGGTAAAAATGAAAAACTGTTTTTT. This translates into CASSLPQGKNEKLFF. The variable domain in full, completed from reference TRBV5-6 and TRBJ1-4, reads DAGVTQSPTHLIKTRGQQVTLRCSPKSGHDTVSWYQQALGQGPQFIFQYYEEEERQRGNFPDRFSGHQFPNYSSELNVNALLLGDSALYLCASSLPQGKNEKLFFGSGTQLSVL.

The chain carries TRBV28 and TRBJ2-5; D is tentatively TRBD1 or TRBD2 (6 bases each). There are 13 residues in the CDR3. The ends were cut back, 7 bases at V and 5 bases at J, with 14 bases in the middle. CDR1 MDHEN and CDR2 SYDVKM come from the germline V gene. The DNA of the CDR3 is TGTGCCAGCAAACCGGGGGCGGGGGAGACCCAGTACTTC. Its translation: CASKPGAGETQYF.

The V call is TRBV29-1, the J call TRBJ2-5; D is ambiguous. V lost 1 base to trimming and J lost 1 base, with 7 bases between them. CDR1 is SQVTM and CDR2 is ANQGSEA in the germline V gene. The CDR3 totals 13 residues. CDR3 sequence (DNA): TGCAGCGTTGAAGGAGAAAGCCAAGAGACCCAGTACTTC. Protein: CSVEGESQETQYF. Complete variable domain (other parts from reference TRBV29-1 and TRBJ2-5): SAVISQKPSRDICQRGTSLTIQCQVDSQVTMMFWYRQQPGQSLTLIATANQGSEATYESGFVIDKFPISRPNLTFSTLTVSNMSPEDSSIYLCSVEGESQETQYFGPGTRLLVL.

This clonotype was seen more than once but under ten times. The chain uses TRBV6-1 and TRBJ1-5; possible D gene TRBD1, 6 bases. In germline, CDR1 is MNHNS, CDR2 SASEGT. V was clipped by 3 bases and J by 5 bases, with 14 bases between them. The CDR3 has 15 residues. CDR3 sequence: CASSDGQSFYQPQHF. The CDR3 bases are TGTGCCAGCAGTGATGGACAGAGTTTCTATCAGCCCCAGCATTTT.

The chain links TRBV7-2 to TRBJ1-4; 7 bases fit TRBD1. The CDR3 is made up of 13 amino acids. The V gene end was trimmed by 6 bases and the J gene end by 2 bases; junction bases not matched to a gene: 0. Germline CDR1 reads SGHTA; CDR2 reads FQGNSA. The CDR3 sequence: CASRGQTNEKLFF. The DNA for the CDR3 is TGTGCCAGCAGGGGACAGACTAATGAAAAACTGTTTTTT.

Only a few counts were recorded for this clonotype. The chain employs TRBV20-1 and TRBJ2-2; 8 bases agree with TRBD2. The trim removed 0 bases at V and 7 bases at J, leaving 7 bases unmatched. CDR3 size: 15 residues. Germline-derived CDR1 and CDR2 are DFQATT and SNEGSKA (reference sequence). The CDR3 nucleotides are TGCAGTGCTAGAGAAGCCGGGACTAGGATCGGGGAGCTGTTTTTT. Translating it yields CSAREAGTRIGELFF.

This clonotype has more than one count but fewer than ten. The chain uses TRBV28 and TRBJ2-7; D might be TRBD1 (5 bases). V was cut by 1 base and J by 3 bases, with 13 bases left in between. Germline CDR1 MDHEN, CDR2 SYDVKM. The CDR3 sequence is 15 residues long. CDR3 sequence (DNA): TGTGCCAGCAGTTTATTTGCTCAGGGTTACTACGAGCAGTACTTC. It specifies CASSLFAQGYYEQYF. The complete variable domain, with remaining parts taken from reference TRBV28 and TRBJ2-7, reads DVKVTQSSRYLVKRTGEKVFLECVQDMDHENMFWYRQDPGLGLRLIYFSYDVKMKEKGDIPEGYSVSREKKERFSLILESASTNQTSMYLCASSLFAQGYYEQYFGPGTRLTVT.

This clonotype was counted at least ten times. The chain recombines TRBV7-9 with TRBJ2-1; TRBD2 might be the D (5 bases). The CDR3 is made up of 15 amino acids. CDR1 and CDR2 (germline): SEHNR, FQNEAQ (reference sequence). Trimming left V 5 bases short and J 0 bases short, with 11 bases between. CDR3 DNA: TGTGCCAGCAGCCTTCTAGCCAGCTCCTACAATGAGCAGTTCTTC. Its translation is CASSLLASSYNEQFF.

The rearrangement uses TRBV7-9 and TRBJ1-2, with 8 bases identical to TRBD1. This CDR3 is 16 amino acids long. Germline values: CDR1 SEHNR, CDR2 FQNEAQ (reference sequence). After removal of 1 base from V and 2 bases from J, the junction contained 6 bases not matched to a gene. CDR3 sequence: CASSLVTGGRNYGYTF. The CDR3 DNA reads as TGTGCCAGCAGCTTAGTAACAGGGGGGAGAAACTATGGCTACACCTTC.